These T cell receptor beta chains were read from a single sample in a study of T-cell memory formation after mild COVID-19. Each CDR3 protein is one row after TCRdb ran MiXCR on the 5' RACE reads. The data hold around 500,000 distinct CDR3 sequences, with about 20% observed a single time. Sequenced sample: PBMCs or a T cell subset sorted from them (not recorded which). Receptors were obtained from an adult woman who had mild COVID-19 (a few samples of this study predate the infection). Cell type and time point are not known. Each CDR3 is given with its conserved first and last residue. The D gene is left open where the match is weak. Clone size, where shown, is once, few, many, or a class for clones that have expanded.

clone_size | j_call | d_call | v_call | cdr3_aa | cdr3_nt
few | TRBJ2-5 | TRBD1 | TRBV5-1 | CASSSPKGTAGQSETQYF | TGCGCCAGCAGCTCACCAAAAGGGACAGCCGGACAGAGTGAGACCCAGTACTTC
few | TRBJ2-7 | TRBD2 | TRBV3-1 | CASSQVPASGGGEQYF | TGTGCCAGCAGCCAAGTACCCGCTAGCGGTGGGGGAGAGCAGTACTTC
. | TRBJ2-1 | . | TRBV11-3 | CASSLGFGGAVGEQFF | TGTGCCAGCAGCTTAGGTTTCGGGGGCGCGGTGGGTGAGCAGTTCTTC
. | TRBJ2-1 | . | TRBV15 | CATSRHLGDNEQFF | TGTGCCACCAGCCGCCACTTGGGAGACAATGAGCAGTTCTTC
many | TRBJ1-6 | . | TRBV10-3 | CAISDRGAPPLHF | TGTGCCATCAGTGACAGGGGCGCGCCACCCCTCCACTTT
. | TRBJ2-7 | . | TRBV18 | CASSPQNYEQYF | TGTGCCAGCTCACCACAGAACTACGAGCAGTACTTC
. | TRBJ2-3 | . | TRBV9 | CASPTGVRTDTQYF | TGTGCCAGCCCAACGGGAGTTCGGACAGATACGCAGTATTTT
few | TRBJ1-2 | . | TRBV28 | CASTVLGRNYGYTF | TGTGCCAGCACCGTCCTCGGACGGAACTATGGCTACACCTTC
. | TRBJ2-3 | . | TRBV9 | CASSPAGGDTQYF | TGTGCCAGCAGCCCAGCCGGAGGGGATACGCAGTATTTT
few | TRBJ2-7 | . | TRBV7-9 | CASGGLGSEQYF | TGTGCCAGCGGCGGGCTAGGTTCCGAGCAGTACTTC
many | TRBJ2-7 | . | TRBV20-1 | CSARDFNEAGHEQYF | TGCAGTGCTAGAGATTTTAATGAGGCAGGTCACGAGCAGTACTTC
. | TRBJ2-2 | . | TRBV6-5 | CASSFADVPNTGELFF | TGTGCCAGCAGTTTCGCTGATGTGCCGAACACCGGGGAGCTGTTTTTT
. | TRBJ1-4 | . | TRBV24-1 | CATSDETGPREKLFF | TGTGCCACCAGTGATGAGACTGGGCCGCGGGAAAAACTGTTTTTT
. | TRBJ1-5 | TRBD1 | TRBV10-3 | CAISETGGNNQPQHF | TGTGCCATCAGTGAAACAGGGGGGAACAATCAGCCCCAGCATTTT
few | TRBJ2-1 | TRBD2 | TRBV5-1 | CASRTSSENEQFF | TGCGCCAGCAGGACTAGCTCGGAGAATGAGCAGTTCTTC
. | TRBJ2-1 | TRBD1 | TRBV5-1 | CASSVTGQEYYNEQFF | TGCGCCAGCAGCGTAACGGGACAGGAATACTACAATGAGCAGTTCTTC
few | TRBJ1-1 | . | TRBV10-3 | CAISESLTANTEAFF | TGTGCCATCAGTGAGAGTTTGACAGCGAACACTGAAGCTTTCTTT
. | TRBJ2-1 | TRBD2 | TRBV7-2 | CASSSGLAGHF | TGTGCCAGCAGCTCGGGACTAGCGGGGCACTTC
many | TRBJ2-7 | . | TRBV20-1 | CSARDNEQYF | TGCAGTGCTAGAGATAACGAGCAGTACTTC
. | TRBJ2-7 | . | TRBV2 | CATGPHSYEQYF | TGTGCCACCGGGCCCCACTCCTACGAGCAGTACTTC
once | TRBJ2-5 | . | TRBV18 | CASSLMAETQYF | TGTGCCAGCTCTCTAATGGCGGAGACCCAGTACTTC
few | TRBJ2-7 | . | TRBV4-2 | CASSQLSGQAHEQYF | TGTGCCAGCAGCCAGCTGTCGGGGCAGGCCCACGAGCAGTACTTC
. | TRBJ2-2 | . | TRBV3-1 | CASSHRQIQNTGELFF | TGTGCCAGCAGCCATAGACAGATCCAGAACACCGGGGAGCTGTTTTTT
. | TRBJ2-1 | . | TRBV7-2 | CASSLGRRDEQFF | TGTGCCAGCAGCTTAGGTAGGCGGGATGAGCAGTTCTTC
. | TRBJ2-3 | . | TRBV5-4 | CASSRAGLLGVDTQYF | TGTGCCAGCAGCCGGGCGGGACTCCTCGGGGTGGATACGCAGTATTTT
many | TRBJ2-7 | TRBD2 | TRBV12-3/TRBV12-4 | CASSPGVAGSYEQYF | TGTGCCAGCAGCCCCGGGGTAGCGGGGTCCTACGAGCAGTACTTC
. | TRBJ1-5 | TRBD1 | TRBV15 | CATSRIYGTAAEVGPQHF | TGTGCCACCAGCAGGATATATGGGACAGCGGCGGAGGTTGGGCCCCAGCATTTT
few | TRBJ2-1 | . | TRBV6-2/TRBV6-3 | CASSYSTGAYNEQFF | TGTGCCAGCAGTTACTCGACGGGAGCTTACAATGAGCAGTTCTTC
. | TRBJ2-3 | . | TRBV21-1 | CASSKADSPRLFTDTQYF | TGTGCCAGCAGCAAAGCGGACTCCCCAAGACTTTTCACAGATACGCAGTATTTT
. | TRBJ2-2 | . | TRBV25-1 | CASTQRAGELFF | TGTGCCAGCACCCAAAGGGCCGGGGAGCTGTTTTTT
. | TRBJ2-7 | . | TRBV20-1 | CSATTGREQYF | TGCAGTGCTACGACAGGGAGGGAGCAGTACTTC
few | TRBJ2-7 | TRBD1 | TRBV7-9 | CASSLGQGEFYEQYF | TGTGCCAGCAGCTTAGGACAGGGTGAATTCTACGAGCAGTACTTC
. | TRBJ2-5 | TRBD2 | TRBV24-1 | CATSDFGTSGRETQYF | TGTGCCACCAGTGATTTCGGGACTAGCGGGAGAGAGACCCAGTACTTC
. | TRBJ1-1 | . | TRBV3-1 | CASSQQTGNTEAFF | TGTGCCAGCAGCCAACAGACAGGGAACACTGAAGCTTTCTTT
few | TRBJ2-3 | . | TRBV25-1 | CASSEFVARTDTQYF | TGTGCCAGCAGTGAATTTGTAGCTCGTACAGATACGCAGTATTTT
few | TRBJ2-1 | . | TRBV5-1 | CASSVSGDSYNEQFF | TGCGCCAGCAGCGTTAGCGGCGACTCCTACAATGAGCAGTTCTTC
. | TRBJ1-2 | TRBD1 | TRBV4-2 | CASSQGSEQGARYGYTF | TGTGCCAGCAGCCAAGGTAGCGAACAGGGGGCGCGATATGGCTACACCTTC
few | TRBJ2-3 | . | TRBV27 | CASSFGGPNTDTQYF | TGTGCCAGCAGTTTCGGCGGGCCTAACACAGATACGCAGTATTTT
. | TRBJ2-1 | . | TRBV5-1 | CASSLGGGYNEQFF | TGCGCCAGCAGCTTAGGGGGGGGATACAATGAGCAGTTCTTC
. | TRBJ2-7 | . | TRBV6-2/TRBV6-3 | CASCPGQRGRGAYEQYF | TGTGCCAGCTGCCCGGGACAGAGAGGTCGGGGGGCCTACGAGCAGTACTTC
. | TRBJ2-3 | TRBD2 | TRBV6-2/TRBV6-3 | CASSRLAGPSTDTQYF | TGTGCCAGCAGTCGACTAGCGGGACCAAGCACAGATACGCAGTATTTT
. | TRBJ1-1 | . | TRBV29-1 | CSVQVGEAFF | TGCAGCGTTCAAGTGGGGGAAGCTTTCTTT
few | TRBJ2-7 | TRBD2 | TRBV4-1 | CASSHGTSAYEQYF | TGCGCCAGCAGCCACGGGACTAGTGCCTACGAGCAGTACTTC
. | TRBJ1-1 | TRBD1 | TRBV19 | CASSIDPTGQIKVTEAFF | TGTGCCAGTAGTATAGATCCGACAGGGCAGATTAAGGTCACTGAAGCTTTCTTT
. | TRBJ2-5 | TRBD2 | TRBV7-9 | CASSSRRGGVQETQYF | TGTGCCAGCAGCTCACGCCGGGGGGGGGTCCAAGAGACCCAGTACTTC
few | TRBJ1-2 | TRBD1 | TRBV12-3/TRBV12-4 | CASRPDRGGFYGYTF | TGTGCCAGCAGGCCCGACAGGGGAGGGTTCTATGGCTACACCTTC
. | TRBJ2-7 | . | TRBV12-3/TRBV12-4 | CASSSRDKTYEQYF | TGTGCCAGCAGTTCCAGGGACAAGACCTACGAGCAGTACTTC
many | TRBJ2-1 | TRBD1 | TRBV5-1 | CASGEGQGTNEQFF | TGCGCCAGCGGAGAAGGACAGGGGACAAATGAGCAGTTCTTC
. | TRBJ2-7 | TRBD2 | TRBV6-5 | CASSFRHVTSMLGQYF | TGTGCCAGCAGTTTCCGCCACGTGACTAGCATGTTAGGGCAGTACTTC
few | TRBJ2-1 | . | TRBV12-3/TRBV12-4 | CASSLARVEQFF | TGTGCCAGCAGTTTAGCCCGGGTTGAGCAGTTCTTC
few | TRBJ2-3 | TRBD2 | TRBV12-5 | CASGRILAGGPPDTQYF | TGTGCTAGTGGTCGAATACTAGCGGGAGGCCCCCCGGATACGCAGTATTTT
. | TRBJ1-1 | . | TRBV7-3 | CASSLTFLDEAFF | TGTGCCAGCAGCTTAACGTTTTTGGATGAAGCTTTCTTT
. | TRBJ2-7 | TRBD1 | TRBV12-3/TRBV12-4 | CASSEGQGEPYEQYF | TGTGCCAGCAGTGAAGGACAGGGAGAACCCTACGAGCAGTACTTC
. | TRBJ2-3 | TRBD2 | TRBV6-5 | CASSYRPSGLSTDTQYF | TGTGCCAGCAGTTACCGACCTAGCGGGCTAAGCACAGATACGCAGTATTTT
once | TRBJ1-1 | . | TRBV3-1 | CASSQDRVRTEAFF | TGTGCCAGCAGCCAAGATCGGGTAAGGACTGAAGCTTTCTTT
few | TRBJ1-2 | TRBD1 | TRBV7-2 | CASSPGDRGALYGYTF | TGTGCCAGCAGCCCGGGGGACAGGGGGGCCCTATATGGCTACACCTTC
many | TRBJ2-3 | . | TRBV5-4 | CASSLDSLMDTQYF | TGTGCCAGCAGCTTGGACAGTCTCATGGATACGCAGTATTTT
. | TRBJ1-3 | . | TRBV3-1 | CASSQRGARDRSGNTIYF | TGTGCCAGCAGCCAAAGAGGGGCCAGGGATCGCTCTGGAAACACCATATATTTT
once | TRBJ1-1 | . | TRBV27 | CASSYQGSPEAFF | TGTGCCAGCAGTTACCAGGGTTCTCCTGAAGCTTTCTTT
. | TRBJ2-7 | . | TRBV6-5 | CASRTTQGREQYF | TGTGCCAGCAGGACGACCCAGGGTCGCGAGCAGTACTTC